This is a list of T cell receptor beta chains from one sample in a study of PD-L1 blockade in urothelial cancer. Using immunoSEQ multiplex PCR, the repertoire was profiled, and TCRdb retains in-frame clones only, with some absent. The sample comprises about 84,000 clones, 82% of which are singletons, and roughly 9.5% rests with the top ten. The source was PBMCs, collected around atezolizumab (anti-PD-L1) treatment. Receptors were obtained from a man between 65 and 80 years old with urothelial cancer. Both conserved end residues are part of each CDR3. Fields, in order: CDR3 length, clone size, V gene, CDR3 protein. Clone size is given for some rows only: seen once, a few or many times, or a class if the clone is expanded.

11,.,TRBV5-6,CASSWLNEQFF
14,.,TRBV5-1,CASSLGSGNNEQFF
15,.,TRBV2,CASNLDRVRTGELFF
18,many,TRBV4-3,CASSQAHIAGGSTDTQYF
14,.,TRBV4-2,CASSQEQGAGEQFF
12,.,TRBV7-2,CASSFREGGYTF
13,once,TRBV10-1,CASSLTGGYGYTF
16,.,TRBV7-2,CASSPSGAGGLNEQFF
14,.,TRBV7-2,CASSPRQANYGYTF
15,.,TRBV11-2,CASSLEEAATGELFF
13,.,TRBV21-1,CASTPGQGNGYTF
15,.,TRBV19,CASTATRGEWETQYF
19,.,TRBV2,CASTLPGGLAGAGQETQYF
19,few,TRBV19,CASSTLAGGQSRAKNIQYF
13,.,TRBV7-2,CASSRDSYNEQFF
16,many,TRBV6-1,CASSDIGVWGNQPQHF
13,.,TRBV11-3,CASSSRGDNEQFF
13,.,TRBV6-5,CASKVAGWETQYF
14,.,TRBV7-9,CASIEPEVAGELFF
12,.,TRBV19,CASSTGSGTQYF
16,few,TRBV11-2,CASSLGRGTGSYEQYF
16,.,TRBV5-6,CASSLTLDRDFYGYTF
16,.,TRBV4-3,CASSQELADLVNEQFF
16,.,TRBV9,CASSVAPGHPVGEAFF
17,.,TRBV27,CASSPGTSESGLYEQYF
14,.,TRBV7-8,CASSLSDRGHEQYF
13,.,TRBV21-1,CASSRCPVRPQHF